This T cell receptor (beta chain) was captured in a study of cytomegalovirus exposure and HLA in healthy donors. Study-level results: The authors enumerated under 200 TCR beta chains as linked to cytomegalovirus. According to an earlier analysis, most TCR beta V segments yielded productive rearrangements about 90% or about 30% of the time. Some segments of the V type, notably TRBV6-2 and TRBV6-3, were excluded as indistinguishable. A later analysis showed HLA-associated TCR beta chains outstripping equally common others in clonal expansion.

Note on this clone: Its antigen is unidentified.

Looked up from germline, CDR1 is SQVTM and CDR2 is ANQGSEA. The CDR3 totals 13 residues. V was shortened by 4 bases and J by 3 bases, with 13 bases between the two germline ends. The PCR ran on 60 Vbeta and 13 Jbeta primers. Repertoires were generated with immunoSEQ multiplex PCR, while TCRdb's copy carries only in-frame clones and drops some. Seen here are about 130,000 clones, 72% observed once, and the top ten hold under 5%. This TCR was sampled from a man aged 30-40 years in good health and CMV-seronegative. The chain combines TRBV29-1 with TRBJ2-7; D gene uncertain. The sequenced sample was PBMCs. The CDR3 DNA sequence: TGCAGCGTTGTAGTGGGCGCCGGCTACGAGCAGTACTTC. Its protein product is CSVVVGAGYEQYF.